This is a list of T cell receptor beta chains from one sample in a study of blood T cell repertoires in COVID-19. Some clones are missing from TCRdb's copy, which holds only in-frame ones; the method was immunoSEQ multiplex PCR. The sample shows just over 35,000 clones, around nine tenths of them seen only once. The sequenced material came from peripheral blood. Source of these receptors: a human donor in a cohort sampled during active COVID-19. Both conserved end residues are part of each CDR3. The D gene is left open where the match is weak. Clone size is given for some rows only: seen once, a few or many times, or a class if the clone is expanded.

TRBV5-1	TRBD1	TRBJ1-5	few	CASSLGTGRGQPQHF	TGCGCCAGCAGCCTAGGGACAGGAAGAGGTCAGCCCCAGCATTTT
TRBV19	NA	TRBJ1-1	NA	CATSSGAGRTEAFF	TGTGCCACCTCGTCAGGGGCCGGGAGGACTGAAGCTTTCTTT
TRBV5-5	NA	TRBJ2-7	NA	CASSLGRALGEYEQYF	TGTGCCAGCAGCTTGGGCAGGGCCTTAGGAGAGTACGAGCAGTACTTC
TRBV20-1	TRBD2	TRBJ2-1	NA	CSASSTSGERDEQFF	TGCAGTGCCAGTAGTACTAGCGGGGAAAGGGATGAGCAGTTCTTC
TRBV24-1	NA	TRBJ2-3	once	CATALGGNTDTQYF	TGTGCCACCGCTCTCGGGGGAAACACAGATACGCAGTATTTT
TRBV6-5	NA	TRBJ1-5	NA	CASTLAGNQPQHF	TGTGCCAGCACCCTCGCAGGCAATCAGCCCCAGCATTTT
TRBV6-5	TRBD1	TRBJ1-1	NA	CASSPRTTGSTEAFF	TGTGCCAGCAGCCCAAGGACGACAGGGTCCACTGAAGCTTTCTTT
TRBV27	NA	TRBJ2-7	medium-sized	CASSLTPNYEQYF	TGTGCCAGCAGTCTAACCCCCAATTACGAGCAGTACTTC
TRBV19	TRBD1	TRBJ1-1	few	CASRQGWNTEAFF	TGTGCCAGCCGACAGGGCTGGAACACTGAAGCTTTCTTT
TRBV6-5	TRBD2	TRBJ2-7	NA	CASSRGGLGYEQYF	TGTGCCAGCAGTCGCGGGGGGCTGGGCTACGAGCAGTACTTC
TRBV5-4	NA	TRBJ1-4	NA	CASSYDRSNEKLFF	TGTGCCAGCAGTTATGACAGATCTAATGAAAAACTGTTTTTT
TRBV5-4	TRBD1	TRBJ2-1	NA	CASSLAAGTGQFYNEQFF	TGTGCCAGCAGCTTGGCCGCCGGGACAGGGCAGTTCTACAATGAGCAGTTCTTC
TRBV10-3	TRBD2	TRBJ2-3	NA	CAISDPSGSTDTQYF	TGTGCCATCAGTGACCCTAGCGGGAGCACAGATACGCAGTATTTT